A single T cell receptor (beta chain) is shown here with its context. Its antigen is currently unknown. Beta-chain TCR cDNA was generated via 5'RACE template switching with UMIs. No DNA is given; TCRdb re-called the 5' RACE reads and lists each CDR3 protein once. The sample has about 380,000 distinct CDR3 sequences. These data come from a study of T cells expressing NK-cell markers. Study-level background: The study drew TCR beta repertoires from sorted CD3+CD56+NKG2C+, CD3+CD56+NKG2C- and CD3+CD56-NKG2C+ T cells.

Notes on the study in general: Four of the donors also had these clonotypes leading their CD3+CD56-NKG2C+ fraction. Clarity on HCMV specificity was lacking for the expanded NKG2C+ T cell clones.

CDR3 size: 11 residues. Germline CDR1 reads SNHLY; CDR2 reads FYNNEI. The TCR originated in a man aged 18-70 years in good health. The sample consisted of blood T cells: a sorted CD56 or NKG2C T cell subset, CD4+ or CD8+ T cells, or bulk PBMC T cells (not recorded which). This rearrangement joins TRBV2 to TRBJ1-2. The CDR3 here is CASSEVTFYTF. Full variable domain (outside the CDR3, taken from reference TRBV2 and TRBJ1-2): EPEVTQTPSHQVTQMGQEVILRCVPISNHLYFYWYRQILGQKVEFLVSFYNNEISEKSEIFDDQFSVERPDGSNFTLKIRSTKLEDSAMYFCASSEVTFYTFGSGTRLTVV.